The rows below give T cell receptor beta chains drawn from one sample of a study of T cells in Graves' hyperthyroidism and ophthalmopathy. TCRdb re-called the multiplex PCR reads through MiXCR, storing one row per CDR3 protein. This sample has about 380,000 distinct CDR3 sequences, with less than 20% found just once. Specimen: blood. The receptors were gathered from a man between 18 and 35 years old with Graves' ophthalmopathy. Each CDR3 is given with its conserved first and last residue. Fields, in order: D gene, clone size, V gene, J gene, CDR3 protein, CDR3 DNA. D genes are given only for firm matches. The size entry is marked missing in some rows and otherwise reads once, few, many or a size class.

D gene: -; clone size: -; V gene: TRBV9; J gene: TRBJ2-7; CDR3 protein: CASSEGVTTGEQYF; CDR3 DNA: TGTGCCAGCAGCGAGGGGGTAACCACGGGGGAGCAGTACTTC
D gene: TRBD2; clone size: many; V gene: TRBV3-1; J gene: TRBJ2-7; CDR3 protein: CASSLAAGGPYEQYF; CDR3 DNA: TGTGCCAGCAGCCTTGCTGCGGGGGGCCCCTACGAGCAGTACTTC
D gene: -; clone size: many; V gene: TRBV5-1; J gene: TRBJ2-7; CDR3 protein: CASSLATGIISYEQYF; CDR3 DNA: TGCGCCAGCAGCTTGGCTACAGGAATAATCTCCTACGAGCAGTACTTC
D gene: TRBD2; clone size: few; V gene: TRBV7-6; J gene: TRBJ2-1; CDR3 protein: CASSFSGTYNEQFF; CDR3 DNA: TGTGCCAGCAGCTTCAGCGGGACTTACAATGAGCAGTTCTTC
D gene: -; clone size: many; V gene: TRBV28; J gene: TRBJ2-2; CDR3 protein: CASSPLFGELFF; CDR3 DNA: TGTGCCAGCAGTCCCCTCTTCGGGGAGCTGTTTTTT
D gene: -; clone size: many; V gene: TRBV20-1; J gene: TRBJ1-1; CDR3 protein: CSAWQGTTEAFF; CDR3 DNA: TGCAGTGCTTGGCAGGGGACCACTGAAGCTTTCTTT
D gene: -; clone size: -; V gene: TRBV27; J gene: TRBJ2-7; CDR3 protein: CASRSPPHHEQYF; CDR3 DNA: TGTGCCAGCCGTTCGCCCCCCCACCACGAGCAGTACTTC
D gene: -; clone size: many; V gene: TRBV12-3/TRBV12-4; J gene: TRBJ1-1; CDR3 protein: CASSLAAGGTEAFF; CDR3 DNA: TGTGCCAGCAGTTTAGCGGCCGGGGGCACTGAAGCTTTCTTT
D gene: -; clone size: many; V gene: TRBV12-3/TRBV12-4; J gene: TRBJ1-1; CDR3 protein: CASSEQHPFMTEAFF; CDR3 DNA: TGTGCCAGCAGTGAGCAGCACCCGTTTATGACTGAAGCTTTCTTT
D gene: TRBD1; clone size: many; V gene: TRBV27; J gene: TRBJ2-1; CDR3 protein: CASSLSFPPGQGGNEQFF; CDR3 DNA: TGTGCCAGCAGTTTATCCTTCCCCCCGGGACAGGGGGGGAATGAGCAGTTCTTC
D gene: -; clone size: many; V gene: TRBV7-9; J gene: TRBJ2-5; CDR3 protein: CASSYGAVYQETQYF; CDR3 DNA: TGTGCCAGCAGCTACGGAGCGGTGTACCAAGAGACCCAGTACTTC
D gene: -; clone size: -; V gene: TRBV5-1; J gene: TRBJ2-7; CDR3 protein: CASSLDVLAYEQYF; CDR3 DNA: TGCGCCAGCAGCTTGGATGTACTAGCCTACGAGCAGTACTTC
D gene: -; clone size: few; V gene: TRBV9; J gene: TRBJ2-3; CDR3 protein: CASSTEDTQYF; CDR3 DNA: TGTGCCAGCAGCACCGAGGATACGCAGTATTTT
D gene: -; clone size: many; V gene: TRBV3-1; J gene: TRBJ1-5; CDR3 protein: CASSQRQGPQHF; CDR3 DNA: TGTGCCAGCAGCCAAAGGCAGGGCCCCCAGCATTTT
D gene: TRBD2; clone size: many; V gene: TRBV7-9; J gene: TRBJ2-7; CDR3 protein: CASGTSEAYEQYF; CDR3 DNA: TGTGCCAGTGGGACTAGCGAAGCCTACGAGCAGTACTTC
D gene: -; clone size: many; V gene: TRBV20-1; J gene: TRBJ2-1; CDR3 protein: CSARKYNEQFF; CDR3 DNA: TGCAGTGCTAGGAAGTACAATGAGCAGTTCTTC
D gene: TRBD2; clone size: -; V gene: TRBV10-3; J gene: TRBJ2-1; CDR3 protein: CATRRLAGGPSDNEQFF; CDR3 DNA: TGTGCCACCCGCCGGCTAGCGGGGGGGCCATCGGACAATGAGCAGTTCTTC
D gene: TRBD2; clone size: many; V gene: TRBV11-2; J gene: TRBJ2-1; CDR3 protein: CASSHPPPNGSAGEGYNEQFF; CDR3 DNA: TGTGCCAGCAGCCACCCCCCCCCGAACGGATCGGCGGGGGAGGGATACAATGAGCAGTTCTTC
D gene: TRBD1; clone size: -; V gene: TRBV9; J gene: TRBJ2-3; CDR3 protein: CASSARTDRGVTDTQYF; CDR3 DNA: TGTGCCAGCAGCGCTCGGACGGACAGGGGTGTAACAGATACGCAGTATTTT
D gene: TRBD2; clone size: -; V gene: TRBV7-9; J gene: TRBJ2-1; CDR3 protein: CASSLAQAGLAKYNEQFF; CDR3 DNA: TGTGCCAGCAGCTTAGCGCAGGCGGGACTAGCGAAATACAATGAGCAGTTCTTC
D gene: -; clone size: -; V gene: TRBV9; J gene: TRBJ1-1; CDR3 protein: CASSGGTGTKAFF; CDR3 DNA: TGTGCCAGCAGCGGGGGAACAGGGACGAAAGCTTTCTTT
D gene: TRBD1; clone size: few; V gene: TRBV3-1; J gene: TRBJ1-2; CDR3 protein: CASSPGQRSYGYTF; CDR3 DNA: TGTGCCAGCAGCCCGGGACAGCGCTCCTATGGCTACACCTTC
D gene: -; clone size: many; V gene: TRBV6-1; J gene: TRBJ1-2; CDR3 protein: CASSSIDLTYGYTF; CDR3 DNA: TGTGCCAGCAGCTCGATAGACCTTACCTATGGCTACACCTTC
D gene: -; clone size: few; V gene: TRBV6-1; J gene: TRBJ1-5; CDR3 protein: CASSEGRARDQPQHF; CDR3 DNA: TGTGCCAGCAGTGAAGGGAGGGCCCGGGATCAGCCCCAGCATTTT
D gene: -; clone size: few; V gene: TRBV6-1; J gene: TRBJ1-5; CDR3 protein: CASSELNPINQPQHF; CDR3 DNA: TGTGCCAGCAGTGAATTAAACCCAATCAATCAGCCCCAGCATTTT
D gene: TRBD2; clone size: few; V gene: TRBV2; J gene: TRBJ2-5; CDR3 protein: CASSERLAGGRETQYF; CDR3 DNA: TGTGCCAGCAGTGAAAGACTAGCGGGGGGGCGTGAGACCCAGTACTTC
D gene: -; clone size: -; V gene: TRBV10-2; J gene: TRBJ1-2; CDR3 protein: CATDSEQQGYTF; CDR3 DNA: TGCGCCACGGACAGTGAACAACAGGGCTACACCTTC
D gene: TRBD1; clone size: many; V gene: TRBV5-1; J gene: TRBJ1-1; CDR3 protein: CASKLRDRGLPAEAFF; CDR3 DNA: TGCGCCAGCAAACTCCGGGACAGGGGGCTTCCGGCTGAAGCTTTCTTT
D gene: -; clone size: few; V gene: TRBV12-3/TRBV12-4; J gene: TRBJ1-5; CDR3 protein: CASSQGRGVGSNQHF; CDR3 DNA: TGTGCCAGCAGTCAGGGGAGGGGGGTCGGGTCTAACCAGCATTTT
D gene: -; clone size: -; V gene: TRBV9; J gene: TRBJ2-1; CDR3 protein: CASSGGGRNEQFF; CDR3 DNA: TGTGCCAGCAGCGGGGGGGGCCGGAATGAGCAGTTCTTC